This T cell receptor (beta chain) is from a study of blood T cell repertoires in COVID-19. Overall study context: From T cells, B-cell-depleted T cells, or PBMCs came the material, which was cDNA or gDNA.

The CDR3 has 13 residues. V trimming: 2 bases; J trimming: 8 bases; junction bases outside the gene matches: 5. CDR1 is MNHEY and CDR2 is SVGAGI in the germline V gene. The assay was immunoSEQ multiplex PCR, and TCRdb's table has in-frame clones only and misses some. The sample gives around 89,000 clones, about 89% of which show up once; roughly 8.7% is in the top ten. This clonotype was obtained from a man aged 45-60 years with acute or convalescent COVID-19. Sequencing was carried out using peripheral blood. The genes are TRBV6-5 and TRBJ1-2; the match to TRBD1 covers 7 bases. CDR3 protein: CASSYDRDGGYTF. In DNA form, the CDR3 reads TGTGCCAGCAGTTACGACAGGGATGGAGGCTACACCTTC.